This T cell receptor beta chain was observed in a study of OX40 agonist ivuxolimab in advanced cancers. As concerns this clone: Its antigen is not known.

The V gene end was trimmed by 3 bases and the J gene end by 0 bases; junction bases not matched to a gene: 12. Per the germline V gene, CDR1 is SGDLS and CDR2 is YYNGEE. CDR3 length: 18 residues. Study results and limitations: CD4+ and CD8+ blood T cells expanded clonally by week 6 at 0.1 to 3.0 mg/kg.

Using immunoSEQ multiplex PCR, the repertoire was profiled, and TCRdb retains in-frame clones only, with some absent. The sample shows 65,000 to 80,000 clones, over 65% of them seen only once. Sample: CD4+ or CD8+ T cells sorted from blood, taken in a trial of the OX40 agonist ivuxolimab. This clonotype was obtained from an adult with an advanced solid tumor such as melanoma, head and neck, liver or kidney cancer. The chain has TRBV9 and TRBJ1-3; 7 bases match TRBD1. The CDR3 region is CASSEQGLPGFSGNTIYF. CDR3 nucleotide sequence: TGTGCCAGCAGCGAACAGGGGCTACCAGGCTTCTCTGGAAACACCATATATTTT. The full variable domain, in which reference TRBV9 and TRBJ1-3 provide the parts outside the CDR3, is DSGVTQTPKHLITATGQRVTLRCSPRSGDLSVYWYQQSLDQGLQFLIQYYNGEERAKGNILERFSAQQFPDLHSELNLSSLELGDSALYFCASSEQGLPGFSGNTIYFGEGSWLTVV.